This T cell receptor beta chain was sequenced during a study of T cell changes during pregnancy in multiple sclerosis (dated by TCRdb to between 2018 and 2021). Describing the broader study: In women with multiple sclerosis, the researchers looked at how the T cell repertoire shifted as pregnancy progressed.

As regards this clone: The target of this receptor is not known. The record has no base qualities; no much larger clone is one base away.

Its CDR3 holds 15 amino acids, cysteine through phenylalanine. Just CDR3 DNA is preserved here, 45 bases in frame from base 1. The germline V gene provides CDR1 SGHTA and CDR2 FQGTGA. The germline V and J ends show losses of 4 bases and 5 bases respectively, and no gene match explains 6 bases of the junction. Libraries came from the immunoSEQ multiplex PCR assay. Entries here come from immuneACCESS through TCRdb and include only in-frame sequences with V and J called. Some clones fail to appear in such tables; in the studies checked, an unresolved V gene covers under half of the shortfall, and the cause of the remainder is unknown. The sample table shows roughly 47,000 clones, and roughly nine tenths are seen once. The ten top clones hold over 1% of the sample.

This TCR derives from a female donor with multiple sclerosis, enrolled in a pregnancy study. This chain joins TRBV7-3 to TRBJ2-1, and TRBD1 aligns with 9 junction nucleotides. Here the sequenced sample was CD4+ T cells from peripheral blood mononuclear cells, taken after pregnancy. Here is the DNA: TGTGCCAGCAGCTCACCGGGACAGGGAAACAATGAGCAGTTCTTC. This sequence encodes CASSSPGQGNNEQFF.